A single TCR beta chain is shown here with its context. What antigen it recognizes has not been identified. The input lacks base qualities; no much larger clone sits a single base away. Each collaborating institution followed its own protocols to collect whole blood in K2EDTA tubes. For TCRbeta analysis, collaborators shipped samples in one of three forms: frozen whole blood, isolated PBMCs, or DNA extracted from either of those sample types. TCRbeta CDR3 regions were amplified from genomic DNA by means of the immunoSEQ Assay, a bias-controlled multiplex PCR. As for the original processing: Nucleated cell counts per sample were estimated from amplification of reference gene primers within the assay. To quantify the absolute abundance of each unique TCRbeta CDR3 rearrangement, sequence reads were collapsed and filtered. Productive Simpson clonality was computed per sample as the square root of Simpson's diversity index over productive rearrangements. Here the immuneACCESS table is served through TCRdb, limited to in-frame sequences with V and J called. Missing clones are a known gap in these copies; in checked studies unresolved V genes cover under half, and the rest lacks a known reason. V, J and clone size are those of that table, while D and trimming were read from the DNA. The sample table records 120,000 to 150,000 clones; around nine tenths of these occur just once. The top ten clonotypes cover about 10% of the sample.

The sample comes from a study of blood T cell repertoires in COVID-19 (dated by TCRdb to 2018 to 2021). A note on the overall study: Collaborator samples came from the United States, Italy and Spain and covered acute and convalescent phases of COVID-19. The material from the prospective study consisted of cDNA or gDNA derived from T cells, B-cell-depleted T cells, or PBMCs. Deeply sampled blood TCRbeta repertoires from subjects exposed to, actively infected with, or recovered from COVID-19 were included in the dataset. The repertoires were released in a freely available public database meant as a resource for research on the immune response to SARS-CoV-2. The samples were drawn from two sources: the first 160 participants of the ongoing ImmuneRACE study, and fewer than 1,500 subjects contributed by 6 global collaborators. Sample metadata almost always included a de-identified subject ID, COVID-19 status, age in years and sex. HLA class I and class II types, where available, came from metadata supplied by the sample provider rather than from assay-based typing.

Relative to germline, V is missing 11 bases and J is missing 4 bases, with 16 bases of the junction outside any gene match. Measured from the cysteine to the phenylalanine, the CDR3 is 16 residues long. Here the CDR3 DNA is all that survives: 48 bases in frame from base 1. Looking up the germline V gene (reference sequence) yields CDR1 MNHEY and CDR2 SMNVEV. The full study reports these points: Clinical and demographic metadata were provided uncurated, with the amount varying by source and participant.

The source material was peripheral blood. This TCR was recovered from a man aged 50 or older with active or convalescent COVID-19. Recombination joined TRBV27 with TRBJ1-4; the junction holds 7 bases that match TRBD1. The CDR3 loop reads CARVIGGEKNNEKLFF. The sequenced DNA is TGTGCCCGGGTAATAGGGGGCGAGAAGAATAATGAAAAACTGTTTTTT.